This entry lists 23 T cell receptor beta chains sequenced from one sample in a study of CD8 T cells in Susac syndrome. RNA amounts of roughly 0.45 to 1 ug underwent reverse transcription with random hexamers. TCRdb re-derived calls from the immunoSEQ multiplex PCR reads in MiXCR, one entry per CDR3 protein. The sample holds fewer than 60,000 distinct CDR3 sequences, 95% seen once. Material for sequencing was CD8+ T cells from PBMCs. All receptors derive from a human donor with Susac syndrome.

The chain joins TRBV29-1 to TRBJ1-5, with D possibly matching TRBD1 (5 bases). Germline V lookup: CDR1 SQVTM, CDR2 ANQGSEA. This CDR3 has 13 residues. V was cut by 4 bases and J by 4 bases, with 11 bases left in between. CDR3 loop: CSVGGGPNQPQHF. CDR3 sequence (DNA): TGCAGCGTTGGCGGGGGACCAAATCAGCCCCAGCATTTT.

The J gene is TRBJ2-3, the V gene TRBV9; TRBD2 aligns across 12 bases. Germline CDR1 SGDLS, CDR2 YYNGEE. The CDR3 sequence is 17 residues long. V trimming: 2 bases; J trimming: 4 bases; junction bases outside the gene matches: 8. CDR3 residues: CASSVETSGGDPDTQYF. The CDR3 DNA sequence: TGTGCCAGCAGCGTCGAGACTAGCGGGGGCGACCCAGATACGCAGTATTTT.

This clonotype was seen a single time. The chain carries TRBV7-6 and TRBJ2-1; D gene uncertain. Germline V gives CDR1 SGHVS, CDR2 FNYEAQ. Trimming removed 1 base at V and 8 bases at J, with 12 bases between. The CDR3 length is 14 residues. The CDR3 here is CASSLDVSLDEQFF. CDR3 coding DNA: TGTGCCAGCAGCTTAGATGTGTCGCTTGATGAGCAGTTCTTC.

The CDR3 here is CASSLVSRGPEGGNQPQHF. As DNA, the CDR3 is TGTGCCAGCAGTTTAGTATCCAGGGGGCCCGAGGGAGGCAATCAGCCCCAGCATTTT. This chain joins TRBV12-3 or TRBV12-4 and TRBJ1-5; 8 nucleotides agree with TRBD1. The CDR3 contains 19 residues. V shed 1 base and J 2 bases; nucleotides not matched to a gene: 13.

The chain uses TRBV6-5 and TRBJ1-1, with a weak D call TRBD1 (6 bases). Trimming took off 1 base at V and 2 bases at J, with 17 bases between the two ends. The CDR3 is 17 amino acids. Germline lookup yields CDR1 MNHEY and CDR2 SVGAGI. The CDR3 DNA sequence: TGTGCCAGCAGTTACTTTTTCGGGAGACAGGATAACACTGAAGCTTTCTTT. Translation: CASSYFFGRQDNTEAFF.

The chain has TRBV29-1 and TRBJ2-6; D is perhaps TRBD2 (6 bases). The germline CDR1 and CDR2 sequences are SQVTM and ANQGSEA. The CDR3 covers 15 residues. V lost 5 bases, J lost 3 bases, and 14 bases lay in between. CDR3 loop: CSVLGGEDGANVLTF. For the CDR3, the DNA is TGCAGCGTTTTAGGCGGGGAAGATGGGGCCAACGTCCTGACTTTC.

V is TRBV25-1 and J is TRBJ2-7, with unresolved D. CDR1 MGHDK and CDR2 SYGVNS come from the germline V gene. The CDR3 is 12 amino acids. The V end was cut by 4 bases, the J end by 0 bases, with 4 bases between. CDR3 nucleotides: TGTGCCAGCAGTGGAGCCTCCTACGAGCAGTACTTC. Translation: CASSGASYEQYF.

V gene TRBV15 combines with J gene TRBJ1-4; 8 bases are shared with TRBD1. Germline assignment: CDR1 LNHNV and CDR2 YYDKDF (reference sequence). The CDR3 is made up of 17 amino acids. V lost 5 bases and J lost 8; bases outside the gene matches: 16. The CDR3 spells CATSHSAPGQVLEKLFF. Here the CDR3 DNA reads TGTGCCACCAGCCATAGCGCGCCGGGACAGGTGTTAGAAAAACTGTTTTTT.

The chain combines TRBV9 with TRBJ1-5; the D is unclear. The V and J ends lost 4 bases and 6 bases respectively, with 17 bases between them. CDR1 is SGDLS and CDR2 is YYNGEE in the germline V gene. CDR3 length: 15 residues. The CDR3 loop is CASSLGAGGSQPQHF. In nucleotides, the CDR3 is TGTGCCAGCAGCCTCGGCGCGGGAGGGAGTCAGCCCCAGCATTTT.

This chain uses TRBV30 with TRBJ2-7; possible D gene TRBD2, 6 bases. V shed 3 bases and J shed 1 base, with 10 bases lying between them. This CDR3 contains 13 residues. Germline lookup yields CDR1 GTSNPN and CDR2 SVGIG (reference sequence). The CDR3 DNA reads as TGTGCCTGGAGCGGAGGGAGTTCCTACGAGCAGTACTTC. Its translation: CAWSGGSSYEQYF.

V is TRBV4-3 and J is TRBJ1-2, with a possible D match to TRBD1 (5 bases). Germline assignment: CDR1 LGHNA and CDR2 YSLEER. The CDR3 extends over 16 amino acids. The germline V and J ends were trimmed by 2 bases and 3 bases, with 16 bases remaining between them. The CDR3 region is CASSQTAGMGYYGYTF. The DNA of the CDR3 is TGCGCCAGCAGCCAAACCGCAGGGATGGGGTACTATGGCTACACCTTC.

The rearrangement uses TRBV4-1 and TRBJ1-1, with 7 nucleotides matching TRBD1. The CDR3 runs to 15 residues. V was clipped by 3 bases and J by 1 base; unmatched bases: 5. The V gene's germline CDR1 is MGHRA and CDR2 YSYEKL. Written as DNA, the CDR3 is TGCGCCAGCAGCCAGGTACAGGGGAAGAACACTGAAGCTTTCTTT. This sequence encodes CASSQVQGKNTEAFF.

V gene TRBV5-6 combines with J gene TRBJ1-1; D is possibly TRBD1 (5 bases). The CDR3 length is 15 residues. Germline V gene data show CDR1 as SGHDT and CDR2 as YYEEEE. V lost 0 bases and J 0 bases, leaving 9 bases between the germline ends. The CDR3 DNA is TGTGCCAGCAGCTTGGGTTTGGGGGTGAACACTGAAGCTTTCTTT. This codes for CASSLGLGVNTEAFF.

The chain combines TRBV7-9 with TRBJ1-1; possible D gene TRBD1, 5 bases. CDR3 length equals 12 residues. The V and J ends lost 7 bases and 10 bases respectively, with 16 bases between them. Germline-derived CDR1 and CDR2 are SEHNR and FQNEAQ (reference sequence). The DNA for the CDR3 is TGTGCCAGCAACTCTCTCCCGGGGCCAGCTTTCTTT. It yields the protein CASNSLPGPAFF.

The chain combines TRBV7-9 with TRBJ2-1; TRBD2 agrees at 9 bases. The junction had 4 bases not matched to a gene; V was cut back by 8 bases and J by 8 bases. In germline, CDR1 is SEHNR, CDR2 FQNEAQ (reference sequence). The CDR3 totals 12 residues. CDR3 DNA: TGTGCCAGCGGTAGCGGGGGCTATGAGCAGTTCTTC. It yields the protein CASGSGGYEQFF. The full variable domain, completed using reference TRBV7-9 and TRBJ2-1, is DTGVSQNPRHKITKRGQNVTFRCDPISEHNRLYWYRQTLGQGPEFLTYFQNEAQLEKSRLLSDRFSAERPKGSFSTLEIQRTEQGDSAMYLCASGSGGYEQFFGPGTRLTVL.

V usage is TRBV15 and J usage is TRBJ2-7, with D perhaps matching TRBD1 (6 bases). V was pared by 6 bases and J by 0 bases, with 9 bases between. The CDR3 totals 13 residues. CDR1 and CDR2 (germline): LNHNV, YYDKDF (reference sequence). CDR3 region: CATRQGSSYEQYF. DNA of the CDR3: TGTGCCACCAGACAGGGAAGCTCCTACGAGCAGTACTTC.

This chain uses TRBV7-2 with TRBJ2-3; the D gene could be TRBD1 or TRBD2 (5 bases each). The CDR3 contains 14 residues. Germline assignment: CDR1 SGHTA and CDR2 FQGNSA. Trimming took off 8 bases at V and 2 bases at J, with 14 bases between the two ends. The CDR3 spells CASRGRVPTDTQYF. CDR3 in DNA: TGTGCCAGCCGGGGCAGGGTGCCCACAGATACGCAGTATTTT.

V and J are TRBV12-3 or TRBV12-4 and TRBJ2-7; 9 bases align to TRBD1. Trimming cost V 1 base and J 6 bases; bases outside gene matches: 7. CDR3 size: 15 residues. The CDR3 spells CASSLGGQGLIEQYF. CDR3 in DNA: TGTGCCAGCAGTTTAGGGGGACAGGGTTTGATCGAGCAGTACTTC.

The rearrangement uses TRBV5-1 and TRBJ2-7, with 9 bases fitting TRBD2. The CDR3 has 13 amino acids. Germline assignment: CDR1 SGHRS and CDR2 YFSETQ. The V gene end was trimmed by 4 bases and the J gene end by 5 bases; junction bases not matched to a gene: 4. In DNA form, the CDR3 reads TGCGCCAGCAGCGCAGGACTAGCGAACGAGCAGTACTTC. Translated: CASSAGLANEQYF.

The CDR3 loop reads CASSYRDGTYNEQFF. The CDR3 nucleotides read TGTGCCAGCAGCTACCGGGACGGGACCTACAATGAGCAGTTCTTC. The chain combines TRBV4-2 with TRBJ2-1; either TRBD1 or TRBD2 may supply D (5 bases each). V lost 5 bases, J lost 2 bases, and 13 bases lay in between. This CDR3 contains 15 residues. Per germline, CDR1 LGHNA and CDR2 YNFKEQ.

The gene calls are TRBV25-1 and TRBJ2-5; D unresolved. V dropped 2 bases and J dropped 7 bases, with 14 bases sitting between them. The germline V gene has CDR1 MGHDK and CDR2 SYGVNS. The CDR3 totals 14 residues. CDR3 coding DNA: TGTGCCAGCAGTGAAGACCTGATGACGGGGACCCAGTACTTC. Protein product: CASSEDLMTGTQYF.

The rearrangement uses TRBV30 and TRBJ2-3; D uncertain. Trimming shortened V by 1 base and J by 6 bases, and 14 bases separated the two germline ends. The germline CDR1 and CDR2 sequences are GTSNPN and SVGIG (reference sequence). CDR3 size: 14 residues. CDR3 region: CAWSGLLGSDTQYF. In nucleotides, the CDR3 is TGTGCCTGGAGTGGTCTTTTGGGTAGCGATACGCAGTATTTT.

The chain links TRBV21-1 to TRBJ2-7; TRBD2, the D gene given by the table, was not confirmed from the DNA. TRBV21-1 is listed as a pseudogene. The CDR3 totals 15 residues. The CDR3 DNA reads TGTGCCAGCAGCAAAGTACAAGCGGCCTCCTACGAGCAGTACTTC. It encodes CASSKVQAASYEQYF.